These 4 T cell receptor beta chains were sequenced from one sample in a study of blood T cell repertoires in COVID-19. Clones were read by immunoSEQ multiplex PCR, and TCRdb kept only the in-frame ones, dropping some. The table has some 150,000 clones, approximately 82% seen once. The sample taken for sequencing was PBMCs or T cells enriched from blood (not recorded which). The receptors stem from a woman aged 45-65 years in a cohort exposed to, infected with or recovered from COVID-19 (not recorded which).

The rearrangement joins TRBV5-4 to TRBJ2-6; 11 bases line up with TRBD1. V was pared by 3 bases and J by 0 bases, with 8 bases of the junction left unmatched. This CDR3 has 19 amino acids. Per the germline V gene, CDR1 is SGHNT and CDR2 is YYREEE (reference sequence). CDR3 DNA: TGTGCCAGCAGCTCCCCCCCCGGGACAGGGGGCTCTGGGGCCAACGTCCTGACTTTC. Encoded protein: CASSSPPGTGGSGANVLTF.

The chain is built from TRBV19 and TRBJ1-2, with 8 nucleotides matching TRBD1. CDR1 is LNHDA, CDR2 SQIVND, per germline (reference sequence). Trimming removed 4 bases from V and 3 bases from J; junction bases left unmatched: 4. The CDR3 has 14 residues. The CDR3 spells CASSNLQGDYGYTF. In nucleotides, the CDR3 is TGTGCCAGTAGTAACCTACAGGGGGACTATGGCTACACCTTC. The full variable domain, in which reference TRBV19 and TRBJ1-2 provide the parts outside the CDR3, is DGGITQSPKYLFRKEGQNVTLSCEQNLNHDAMYWYRQDPGQGLRLIYYSQIVNDFQKGDIAEGYSVSREKKESFPLTVTSAQKNPTAFYLCASSNLQGDYGYTFGSGTRLTVV.

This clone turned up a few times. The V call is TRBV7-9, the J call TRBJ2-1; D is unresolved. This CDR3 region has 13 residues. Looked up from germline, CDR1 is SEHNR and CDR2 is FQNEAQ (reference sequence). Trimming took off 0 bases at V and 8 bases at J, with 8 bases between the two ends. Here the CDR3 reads CASSLAPGDEQFF. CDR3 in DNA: TGTGCCAGCAGCTTAGCGCCAGGCGATGAGCAGTTCTTC.

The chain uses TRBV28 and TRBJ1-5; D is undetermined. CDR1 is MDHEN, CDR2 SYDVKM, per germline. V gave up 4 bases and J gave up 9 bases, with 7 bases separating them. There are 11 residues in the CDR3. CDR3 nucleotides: TGTGCCAGCAGTTCGACAAGGCCCCAGCATTTT. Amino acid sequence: CASSSTRPQHF.